This T cell receptor beta chain originates from a study of blood T cell repertoires in COVID-19. Study overall: From the United States, Italy and Spain came samples of acute and convalescent COVID-19. Nucleic acid was either cDNA or gDNA, and it came from T cells, B-cell-depleted T cells, or PBMCs.

Germline loops: CDR1 SNHLY, CDR2 FYNNEI. The CDR3 has 15 amino acids. Between the trimmed V and J ends, which lost 0 bases and 3 bases, there was a span of 12 bases. Study processing details: Estimates of nucleated cell counts were drawn from the amplification of reference gene primers. The data were produced by immunoSEQ multiplex PCR, yet TCRdb's version contains in-frame clones alone and is incomplete. D and trimming come from the DNA, and the V and J calls and clone size come from that table. The sample lists about 94,000 clones, about 86% occurring once. The receptor was derived from a man aged 55 to 70 with acute or convalescent COVID-19. The sequencing input was peripheral blood. This rearrangement joins TRBV2 to TRBJ2-7, with TRBD2 as a possible D gene (5 bases). The CDR3 spells CASSEAGSIVYEQYF. The CDR3 bases are TGTGCCAGCAGTGAAGCGGGGAGCATTGTCTACGAGCAGTACTTC. The full variable domain, in which reference TRBV2 and TRBJ2-7 provide the parts outside the CDR3, is EPEVTQTPSHQVTQMGQEVILRCVPISNHLYFYWYRQILGQKVEFLVSFYNNEISEKSEIFDDQFSVERPDGSNFTLKIRSTKLEDSAMYFCASSEAGSIVYEQYFGPGTRLTVT.